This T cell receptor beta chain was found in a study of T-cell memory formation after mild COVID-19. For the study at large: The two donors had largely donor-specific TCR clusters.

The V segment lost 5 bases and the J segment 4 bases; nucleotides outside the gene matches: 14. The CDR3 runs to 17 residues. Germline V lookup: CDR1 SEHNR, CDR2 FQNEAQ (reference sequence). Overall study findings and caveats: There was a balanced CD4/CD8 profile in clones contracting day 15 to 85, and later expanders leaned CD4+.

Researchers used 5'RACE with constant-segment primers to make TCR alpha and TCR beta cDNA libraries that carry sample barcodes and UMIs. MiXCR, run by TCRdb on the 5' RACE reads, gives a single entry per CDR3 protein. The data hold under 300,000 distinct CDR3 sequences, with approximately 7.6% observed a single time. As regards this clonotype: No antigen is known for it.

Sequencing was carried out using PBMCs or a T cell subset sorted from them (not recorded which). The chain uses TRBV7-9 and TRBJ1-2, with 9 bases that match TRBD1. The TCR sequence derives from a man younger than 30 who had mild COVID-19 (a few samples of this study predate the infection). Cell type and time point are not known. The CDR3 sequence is CASSLGSGQGRSYGYTF. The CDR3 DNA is TGTGCCAGCAGCCTGGGATCGGGACAGGGTCGATCCTATGGCTACACCTTC. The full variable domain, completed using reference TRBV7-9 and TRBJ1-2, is DTGVSQNPRHKITKRGQNVTFRCDPISEHNRLYWYRQTLGQGPEFLTYFQNEAQLEKSRLLSDRFSAERPKGSFSTLEIQRTEQGDSAMYLCASSLGSGQGRSYGYTFGSGTRLTVV.